Listed here are 5 T cell receptor beta chains from one sample, sequenced in a study of vaccination effects on CD4 cells after COVID-19. CD4+ T cells were isolated after 10 days of culture. The antigens for these receptors are not known. Clones were sequenced by immunoSEQ multiplex PCR, and TCRdb holds only the in-frame ones, with some missing. Here the sample spans around 45,000 clones, 76% being singletons. The specimen was CD4+ T cells from PBMCs cultured without peptide, collected before COVID-19 vaccination. Every receptor here comes from a human donor who had a prior SARS-CoV-2 infection.

The chain couples TRBV15 to TRBJ2-1, with D unresolved. CDR3 length equals 15 residues. V lost 1 base and J 8 bases, leaving 15 bases between the germline ends. Germline values: CDR1 LNHNV, CDR2 YYDKDF (reference sequence). CDR3 region: CATSRGDRDGDEQFF. The CDR3 bases are TGTGCCACCAGCAGAGGAGATAGAGACGGCGATGAGCAGTTCTTC.

The sample holds one count of this clone. The chain has TRBV4-3 and TRBJ1-2; TRBD1 agrees at 8 bases. The germline CDR1 and CDR2 sequences are LGHNA and YSLEER. The CDR3 has 12 amino acids. Trimming cost V 5 bases and J 7 bases; bases outside gene matches: 3. CDR3 sequence (DNA): TGCGCCAGCAGCTATACAGGGGGTGGCTACACCTTC. Translation: CASSYTGGGYTF.

This rearrangement joins TRBV7-3 to TRBJ1-2, with a possible D match to TRBD1 (6 bases). Germline V gene lookup returns CDR1 SGHTA and CDR2 FQGTGA. The germline V and J ends were trimmed by 2 bases and 7 bases, with 11 bases remaining between them. CDR3 length equals 13 residues. The CDR3 DNA sequence: TGTGCCAGCAGCTTACAGGGGCTGGGTGGCTACACCTTC. It yields the protein CASSLQGLGGYTF.

The J gene is TRBJ1-2, the V gene TRBV3-1 (or the pseudogene TRBV3-2); weak D call: TRBD1 (6 bases). The CDR3 totals 16 residues. V lost 3 bases and J 3 bases, leaving 17 bases between the germline ends. CDR1 LGHDT and CDR2 YNNKEL come from the germline V gene (reference sequence). The CDR3 DNA reads TGTGCCAGCAGCCATGGGCGATGGACAGTGGACTATGGCTACACCTTC. Translation gives CASSHGRWTVDYGYTF.

This clone was seen a single time. The rearrangement joins TRBV7-9 to TRBJ2-1; TRBD2 might be the D (6 bases). The CDR3 loop spans 13 amino acids. In germline, CDR1 is SEHNR, CDR2 FQNEAQ (reference sequence). V lost 1 base, J lost 15 bases, and 16 bases lay in between. CDR3 loop: CASSLGGDRWRFF. The CDR3 coding sequence is TGTGCCAGCAGCTTAGGGGGGGACCGATGGCGGTTCTTC.